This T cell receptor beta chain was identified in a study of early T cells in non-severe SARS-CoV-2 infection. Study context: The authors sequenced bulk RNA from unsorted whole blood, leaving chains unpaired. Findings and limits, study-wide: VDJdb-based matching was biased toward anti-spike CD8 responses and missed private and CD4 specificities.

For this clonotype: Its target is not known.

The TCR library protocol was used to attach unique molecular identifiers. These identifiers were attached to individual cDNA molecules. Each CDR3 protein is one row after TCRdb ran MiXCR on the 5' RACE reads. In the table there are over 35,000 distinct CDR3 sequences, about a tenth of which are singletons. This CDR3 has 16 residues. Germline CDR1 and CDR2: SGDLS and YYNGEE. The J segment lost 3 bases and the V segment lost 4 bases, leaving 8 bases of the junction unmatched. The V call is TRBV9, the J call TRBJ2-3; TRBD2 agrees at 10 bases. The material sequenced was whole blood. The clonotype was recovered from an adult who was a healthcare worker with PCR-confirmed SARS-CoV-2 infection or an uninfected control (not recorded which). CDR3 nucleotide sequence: TGTGCCAGCAGCCCCCTAGCGGGGGCCATTACAGATACGCAGTATTTT. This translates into CASSPLAGAITDTQYF.